The 9 T cell receptor beta chains reported below all come from one sample, sequenced in a study of stem cell transplantation in POMP-related autoinflammatory disease. The table came from immunoSEQ multiplex PCR; TCRdb's copy has only in-frame clones and leaves some out. The table lists about 26,000 clones, approximately 78% of them singletons. The material sequenced was CD4+ T cells from PBMCs, taken before stem cell transplantation. The source is a human donor with POMP-related autoinflammation and immune dysregulation (PRAID).

The chain uses TRBV7-2 and TRBJ2-7; no clear D. CDR1 is SGHTA and CDR2 is FQGNSA in the germline V gene. Trimming shortened V by 5 bases and J by 6 bases, and 14 bases separated the two germline ends. The CDR3 sequence is 13 residues long. This chain's CDR3 is CASSLSGRFEQYF. Here the CDR3 DNA reads TGTGCCAGCAGCCTTTCCGGGCGGTTCGAGCAGTACTTC.

The V and J genes are TRBV28 and TRBJ2-3; 7 bases agree with TRBD2. This CDR3 spans 15 amino acids. Germline assignment: CDR1 MDHEN and CDR2 SYDVKM. The trim removed 3 bases at V and 4 bases at J, leaving 7 bases unmatched. The chain's CDR3 is CASSFGGDWADTQYF. DNA for the CDR3: TGTGCCAGCAGTTTTGGGGGGGATTGGGCAGATACGCAGTATTTT.

The chain joins TRBV18 to TRBJ2-2, with 10 bases fitting TRBD2. Germline V gene data show CDR1 as KGHSH and CDR2 as LQKENI. V dropped 0 bases and J dropped 4; count of bases not matched to a gene: 2. The CDR3 runs to 16 residues. The CDR3 DNA is TGTGCCAGCTCACCACCCGGACTAGCGGCCACCGGGGAGCTGTTTTTT. This gives the protein CASSPPGLAATGELFF.

The rearrangement uses TRBV27 and TRBJ2-5; either TRBD1 or TRBD2 may supply D (5 bases each). The J call may not be correct, given that the DNA end is closer to TRBJ2-7. CDR3 size: 15 residues. Germline V lookup: CDR1 MNHEY, CDR2 SMNVEV (reference sequence). The CDR3, as DNA: TGTGCCAGCAGTTTACGGTGGGGGAGACAAGACGAGCAGTACTTC. Translating it yields CASSLRWGRQDEQYF.

This clone was found a few times. This chain's CDR3 is CASRASAVNEQFF. In DNA form, the CDR3 reads TGTGCCAGCAGGGCTAGCGCTGTGAATGAGCAGTTCTTC. The rearrangement joins TRBV2 to TRBJ2-1, with D possibly matching TRBD2 (6 bases). CDR3 size: 13 residues. V lost 6 bases to trimming and J lost 7 bases, with 13 bases between them. Germline V CDR1 and CDR2: SNHLY, FYNNEI.

The chain combines TRBV4-1 with TRBJ1-3; tentatively, D is TRBD1 (5 bases). V dropped 0 bases and J dropped 7 bases, with 13 bases sitting between them. Germline V gene sequence: CDR1 MGHRA, CDR2 YSYEKL. This CDR3 spans 15 amino acids. DNA of the CDR3: TGCGCCAGCAGCCAAGATGGAGCAGGGTTGAACACCATATATTTT. Translation: CASSQDGAGLNTIYF.

The V gene is TRBV7-3, the J gene TRBJ2-7; 12 bases map to TRBD2. Trimming cost V 0 bases and J 4 bases; bases outside gene matches: 1. CDR3 size: 15 residues. Germline V gene sequence: CDR1 SGHTA, CDR2 FQGTGA. DNA of the CDR3: TGTGCCAGCAGCTTAACCGGACTAGCGGGGTACGAGCAGTACTTC. It codes for CASSLTGLAGYEQYF.

The rearrangement uses TRBV19 and TRBJ2-2; D is ambiguous. The CDR3 extends over 15 amino acids. Germline-derived CDR1 and CDR2 are LNHDA and SQIVND (reference sequence). Trimming stripped 0 bases from V and 6 bases from J, with 11 bases between. The CDR3 here is CASSIDLRYAGELFF. The CDR3 DNA follows: TGTGCCAGTAGTATAGATCTAAGGTACGCCGGGGAGCTGTTTTTT. The full variable domain, in which reference TRBV19 and TRBJ2-2 provide the parts outside the CDR3, is DGGITQSPKYLFRKEGQNVTLSCEQNLNHDAMYWYRQDPGQGLRLIYYSQIVNDFQKGDIAEGYSVSREKKESFPLTVTSAQKNPTAFYLCASSIDLRYAGELFFGEGSRLTVL.

The chain joins TRBV19 to TRBJ1-5, with 7 bases identical to TRBD1. The germline V gene encodes CDR1 LNHDA and CDR2 SQIVND (reference sequence). Germline trimming cut 7 bases from V and 3 bases from J; bases unmatched to any gene: 6. The CDR3 contains 14 residues. CDR3 nucleotides: TGTGCCAGTATGGGGGGACAGACCAATCAGCCCCAGCATTTT. This encodes CASMGGQTNQPQHF.